A selection of T cell receptor beta chains follows, all from one sample in a study of blood T cell repertoires in COVID-19. Method: immunoSEQ multiplex PCR; TCRdb's copy keeps in-frame clones and lacks some. The sample records approximately 100,000 clones, around 84% being singletons. The sample consisted of peripheral blood. The receptors here all came from a human donor in a cohort sampled during active COVID-19. Both conserved end residues are part of each CDR3. Fields, in order: V gene, D gene, CDR3 length, clone size, J gene, CDR3 DNA, CDR3 protein. D genes are given only for firm matches. Clone size is given for some rows only: seen once, a few or many times, or a class if the clone is expanded.

v_call: TRBV30; d_call: .; cdr3_length: 11; clone_size: .; j_call: TRBJ1-2; cdr3_nt: TGTACTTCAGAACTATCGGGAGGCTACACCTTC; cdr3_aa: CTSELSGGYTF
v_call: TRBV9; d_call: .; cdr3_length: 16; clone_size: .; j_call: TRBJ1-6; cdr3_nt: TGTGCCAGCAGCGTAGGATGGCAAGGAGGAAATTCACCCCTCCACTTT; cdr3_aa: CASSVGWQGGNSPLHF
v_call: TRBV9; d_call: .; cdr3_length: 16; clone_size: .; j_call: TRBJ2-1; cdr3_nt: TGTGCCAGCAGCGTAGGGGTCGGGGGTGCCTACAATGAGCAGTTCTTC; cdr3_aa: CASSVGVGGAYNEQFF
v_call: TRBV6-5; d_call: TRBD2; cdr3_length: 16; clone_size: .; j_call: TRBJ2-1; cdr3_nt: TGTGCCAGCAGTTATACGGGACTAGCGGGAGCAAACGAGCAGTTCTTC; cdr3_aa: CASSYTGLAGANEQFF
v_call: TRBV2; d_call: TRBD1; cdr3_length: 15; clone_size: .; j_call: TRBJ1-1; cdr3_nt: TGTGCCAGCACCCTAGGACAGGGCCGCCGGGCAGGAGCTTTCTTT; cdr3_aa: CASTLGQGRRAGAFF
v_call: TRBV5-1; d_call: TRBD1; cdr3_length: 16; clone_size: .; j_call: TRBJ1-4; cdr3_nt: TGCGCCAGCAGCTTGGATTACCAGGGGGCAGGAGAAAAACTGTTTTTT; cdr3_aa: CASSLDYQGAGEKLFF
v_call: TRBV30; d_call: .; cdr3_length: 15; clone_size: few; j_call: TRBJ1-6; cdr3_nt: TGTGCCTGGGTCTGGAGGTCGACTCCGAATTCACCCCTCCACTTT; cdr3_aa: CAWVWRSTPNSPLHF
v_call: TRBV5-1; d_call: .; cdr3_length: 13; clone_size: .; j_call: TRBJ1-1; cdr3_nt: TGCGCCAGCAGCTCCCGGGGGGGGACTGAAGCTTTCTTT; cdr3_aa: CASSSRGGTEAFF
v_call: TRBV28; d_call: TRBD1; cdr3_length: 14; clone_size: .; j_call: TRBJ1-2; cdr3_nt: TGTGCCAGCAGTTTGCTAGGGGGCGGCTATGGCTACACCTTC; cdr3_aa: CASSLLGGGYGYTF
v_call: TRBV9; d_call: TRBD2; cdr3_length: 16; clone_size: .; j_call: TRBJ2-3; cdr3_nt: TGTGCCAGCAGCGTTCTGGCGGGAGACCGCACAGATACGCAGTATTTT; cdr3_aa: CASSVLAGDRTDTQYF
v_call: TRBV7-9; d_call: .; cdr3_length: 13; clone_size: few; j_call: TRBJ1-2; cdr3_nt: TGTGCCAGCAGCTTTGGGGAGATCTATGGCTACACCTTC; cdr3_aa: CASSFGEIYGYTF
v_call: TRBV5-1; d_call: .; cdr3_length: 13; clone_size: .; j_call: TRBJ2-7; cdr3_nt: TGCGCCAGCAGCTTAGACTATCGCTACGAGCAGTACTTC; cdr3_aa: CASSLDYRYEQYF
v_call: TRBV18; d_call: .; cdr3_length: 16; clone_size: .; j_call: TRBJ2-2; cdr3_nt: TGTGCCAGCTCACCCCCGTGGAGGGCGGACACCGGGGAGCTGTTTTTT; cdr3_aa: CASSPPWRADTGELFF
v_call: TRBV5-1; d_call: TRBD1; cdr3_length: 14; clone_size: .; j_call: TRBJ2-5; cdr3_nt: TGCGCCACCCGCGAGACAGGGGGTTTGGAGACCCAGTACTTC; cdr3_aa: CATRETGGLETQYF
v_call: TRBV6-5; d_call: TRBD2; cdr3_length: 14; clone_size: .; j_call: TRBJ2-2; cdr3_nt: TGTGCCAGCCAACTCGGGGGGGCCACCGGGGAGCTGTTTTTT; cdr3_aa: CASQLGGATGELFF
v_call: TRBV9; d_call: TRBD1; cdr3_length: 15; clone_size: few; j_call: TRBJ1-1; cdr3_nt: TGTGCCAGCAGCACGGAGGACAGGGGGAACACTGAAGCTTTCTTT; cdr3_aa: CASSTEDRGNTEAFF
v_call: TRBV28; d_call: .; cdr3_length: 14; clone_size: .; j_call: TRBJ2-1; cdr3_nt: TGTGCCAGCAGTTTTCGGACTAAATACAATGAGCAGTTCTTC; cdr3_aa: CASSFRTKYNEQFF
v_call: TRBV6-2/TRBV6-3; d_call: .; cdr3_length: 13; clone_size: few; j_call: TRBJ2-2; cdr3_nt: TGTGCCACCAGTGTCGTAGAGTCCGGGGAGCTGTTTTTT; cdr3_aa: CATSVVESGELFF
v_call: TRBV7-8; d_call: .; cdr3_length: 13; clone_size: .; j_call: TRBJ1-2; cdr3_nt: TGTGCCAGCAGCCTTGGGCAGGGCCATGGCTACACCTTC; cdr3_aa: CASSLGQGHGYTF
v_call: TRBV19; d_call: TRBD1; cdr3_length: 12; clone_size: .; j_call: TRBJ2-7; cdr3_nt: TGTGCCAGTAGGGGACAGATCAACGAGCAGTACTTC; cdr3_aa: CASRGQINEQYF
v_call: TRBV2; d_call: TRBD2; cdr3_length: 14; clone_size: .; j_call: TRBJ2-5; cdr3_nt: TGTGCCAGCAGTGGTCTAGCGGGAGCTGAGACCCAGTACTTC; cdr3_aa: CASSGLAGAETQYF
v_call: TRBV10-3; d_call: .; cdr3_length: 14; clone_size: medium-sized; j_call: TRBJ2-1; cdr3_nt: TGTGCCATCAGTGAATTAGCGAGCTACAATGAGCAGTTCTTC; cdr3_aa: CAISELASYNEQFF
v_call: TRBV4-2; d_call: TRBD1; cdr3_length: 15; clone_size: .; j_call: TRBJ1-2; cdr3_nt: TGTGCCAGCAGCCAACTCGGGACAGGGCAATATGGCTACACCTTC; cdr3_aa: CASSQLGTGQYGYTF
v_call: TRBV30; d_call: TRBD2; cdr3_length: 16; clone_size: few; j_call: TRBJ2-7; cdr3_nt: TGTGCCTGGAGGCGGACTAGCGGGCAAAACTCCTACGAGCAGTACTTC; cdr3_aa: CAWRRTSGQNSYEQYF
v_call: TRBV30; d_call: .; cdr3_length: 16; clone_size: .; j_call: TRBJ1-6; cdr3_nt: TGTGCCTGGAGAAGACAGGATTCGTCCTATAATTCACCCCTCCACTTT; cdr3_aa: CAWRRQDSSYNSPLHF
v_call: TRBV5-1; d_call: .; cdr3_length: 16; clone_size: .; j_call: TRBJ2-3; cdr3_nt: TGCGCCAGCAGCTTGAGTCTTTCAAGCTACACAGATACGCAGTATTTT; cdr3_aa: CASSLSLSSYTDTQYF
v_call: TRBV9; d_call: TRBD1; cdr3_length: 16; clone_size: .; j_call: TRBJ2-6; cdr3_nt: TGTGCCAGCAGCGTAGCAGGGGGCGCTGGGGCCAACGTCCTGACTTTC; cdr3_aa: CASSVAGGAGANVLTF
v_call: TRBV9; d_call: .; cdr3_length: 15; clone_size: .; j_call: TRBJ1-5; cdr3_nt: TGTGCCAGCAGCCCTCGGGCAGGGGACAATCAGCCCCAGCATTTT; cdr3_aa: CASSPRAGDNQPQHF
v_call: TRBV29-1; d_call: .; cdr3_length: 14; clone_size: .; j_call: TRBJ1-2; cdr3_nt: TGCAGCGTTGAAGATCCTAACAGTCACTATGGCTACACCTTC; cdr3_aa: CSVEDPNSHYGYTF
v_call: TRBV5-1; d_call: TRBD1; cdr3_length: 14; clone_size: .; j_call: TRBJ2-7; cdr3_nt: TGCGCCAGCAGCGGCCGGGACAGGTCCTACGAGCAGTACTTC; cdr3_aa: CASSGRDRSYEQYF
v_call: TRBV28; d_call: TRBD1; cdr3_length: 16; clone_size: .; j_call: TRBJ1-1; cdr3_nt: TGTGCCAGCAGTAGAGGCAAACAGGGGCTGAACACTGAAGCTTTCTTT; cdr3_aa: CASSRGKQGLNTEAFF
v_call: TRBV3-1/TRBV3-2; d_call: .; cdr3_length: 15; clone_size: .; j_call: TRBJ1-1; cdr3_nt: TGTGCCAGCAGCCAAGCGGCAGGGTCTACCACTGAAGCTTTCTTT; cdr3_aa: CASSQAAGSTTEAFF
v_call: TRBV7-9; d_call: .; cdr3_length: 13; clone_size: .; j_call: TRBJ2-1; cdr3_nt: TGTGCCAGCAGCATCTCTAGCGTAACAGAGCAGTTCTTC; cdr3_aa: CASSISSVTEQFF
v_call: TRBV9; d_call: TRBD2; cdr3_length: 14; clone_size: .; j_call: TRBJ2-1; cdr3_nt: TGTGCCAGCAGCACCGGGACTAGCGACAATGAGCAGTTCTTC; cdr3_aa: CASSTGTSDNEQFF
v_call: TRBV7-6; d_call: TRBD2; cdr3_length: 17; clone_size: .; j_call: TRBJ2-3; cdr3_nt: TGTGCCAGCAGCCTCCTGACTAGCGGGGGGGTATCAGATACGCAGTATTTT; cdr3_aa: CASSLLTSGGVSDTQYF
v_call: TRBV4-2; d_call: TRBD2; cdr3_length: 16; clone_size: .; j_call: TRBJ2-1; cdr3_nt: TGTGCCAGCAGCCAAGCTTCCCGGGGGGGGTACAATGAGCAGTTCTTC; cdr3_aa: CASSQASRGGYNEQFF
v_call: TRBV7-9; d_call: .; cdr3_length: 15; clone_size: once; j_call: TRBJ1-2; cdr3_nt: TGTGCCAGCAGCTTAGAACCTAACCCTAACTATGGCTACACCTTC; cdr3_aa: CASSLEPNPNYGYTF
v_call: TRBV5-4; d_call: TRBD1; cdr3_length: 15; clone_size: few; j_call: TRBJ2-7; cdr3_nt: TGTGCCAGCAGCCACCGGGACAGGGTCTCCTACGAGCAGTACTTC; cdr3_aa: CASSHRDRVSYEQYF
v_call: TRBV2; d_call: TRBD1; cdr3_length: 15; clone_size: .; j_call: TRBJ2-2; cdr3_nt: TGTGCCAGCAGCCCCGGACAGGGAACCACCGGGGAGCTGTTTTTT; cdr3_aa: CASSPGQGTTGELFF
v_call: TRBV14; d_call: .; cdr3_length: 12; clone_size: .; j_call: TRBJ2-5; cdr3_nt: TGTGCCAGCAGCCAAGTCGGAGAGACCCAGTACTTC; cdr3_aa: CASSQVGETQYF
v_call: TRBV6-4; d_call: TRBD2; cdr3_length: 16; clone_size: .; j_call: TRBJ2-1; cdr3_nt: TGTGCCAGCAGTGACTCCGGGACTAGGGCCTACAATGAGCAGTTCTTC; cdr3_aa: CASSDSGTRAYNEQFF
v_call: TRBV24-1; d_call: TRBD1; cdr3_length: 17; clone_size: .; j_call: TRBJ1-2; cdr3_nt: TGTGCCACCAGTGGCCCGGACAGGAGGGGAGCTAACTATGGCTACACCTTC; cdr3_aa: CATSGPDRRGANYGYTF
v_call: TRBV24-1; d_call: .; cdr3_length: 13; clone_size: .; j_call: TRBJ2-1; cdr3_nt: TGTGCCACCAGTGCCCAAACTCCGCCTGAGCAGTTCTTC; cdr3_aa: CATSAQTPPEQFF
v_call: TRBV7-9; d_call: TRBD1; cdr3_length: 16; clone_size: .; j_call: TRBJ2-1; cdr3_nt: TGTGCCAGCAGCTTCACCGGGACAGGGGGCTACATTGAGCAGTTCTTC; cdr3_aa: CASSFTGTGGYIEQFF
v_call: TRBV7-3; d_call: .; cdr3_length: 14; clone_size: few; j_call: TRBJ1-1; cdr3_nt: TGTGCCAGCAGCCCAGCGGGAGGAAACACTGAAGCTTTCTTT; cdr3_aa: CASSPAGGNTEAFF
v_call: TRBV28; d_call: TRBD1; cdr3_length: 21; clone_size: .; j_call: TRBJ2-6; cdr3_nt: TGTGCCAGCAGTCCTGTCCCGGGACAGGGGGCAAGGTCCTCTGGGGCCAACGTCCTGACTTTC; cdr3_aa: CASSPVPGQGARSSGANVLTF
v_call: TRBV7-9; d_call: TRBD2; cdr3_length: 16; clone_size: .; j_call: TRBJ2-5; cdr3_nt: TGTGCCAGCAGCCCCCAAGGGGCGGGAGGGCCGGAGACCCAGTACTTC; cdr3_aa: CASSPQGAGGPETQYF
v_call: TRBV7-2; d_call: .; cdr3_length: 13; clone_size: .; j_call: TRBJ2-3; cdr3_nt: TGTGCCAGCAGCATCCAGTTGGCAGATACGCAGTATTTT; cdr3_aa: CASSIQLADTQYF
v_call: TRBV27; d_call: .; cdr3_length: 13; clone_size: .; j_call: TRBJ1-2; cdr3_nt: TGTGCCAGCAGTCCCTGGGGCGACTATGGCTACACCTTC; cdr3_aa: CASSPWGDYGYTF
v_call: TRBV29-1; d_call: .; cdr3_length: 13; clone_size: .; j_call: TRBJ2-7; cdr3_nt: TGCAGCGTTGAAACAGGGAACAGGTACGAGCAGTACTTC; cdr3_aa: CSVETGNRYEQYF
v_call: TRBV7-9; d_call: TRBD1; cdr3_length: 14; clone_size: .; j_call: TRBJ2-7; cdr3_nt: TGTGCCAGCAGCCTCCGGGACAGGGTAGACGAGCAGTACTTC; cdr3_aa: CASSLRDRVDEQYF
v_call: TRBV12-3/TRBV12-4; d_call: .; cdr3_length: 13; clone_size: .; j_call: TRBJ1-2; cdr3_nt: TGTGCCAGCAGTTTTATTGCAGACTATGGCTACACCTTC; cdr3_aa: CASSFIADYGYTF
v_call: TRBV18; d_call: TRBD1; cdr3_length: 18; clone_size: .; j_call: TRBJ1-1; cdr3_nt: TGTGCCAGCTCACCATTCAGGGGGCGGAAACACGGAAACACTGAAGCTTTCTTT; cdr3_aa: CASSPFRGRKHGNTEAFF
v_call: TRBV28; d_call: TRBD2; cdr3_length: 14; clone_size: few; j_call: TRBJ2-7; cdr3_nt: TGTGCCAGCATACGATCGAGCGGGAGTCTCGAGCAGTACTTC; cdr3_aa: CASIRSSGSLEQYF
v_call: TRBV10-2; d_call: TRBD1; cdr3_length: 15; clone_size: .; j_call: TRBJ1-4; cdr3_nt: TGCGCCAGCAGCGCAGACAGGGGGGTAGGGGAAAAACTGTTTTTT; cdr3_aa: CASSADRGVGEKLFF